The 12 T cell receptor beta chains below all came from one sample that was sequenced in a study of beta chain features in type 1 diabetes. What was sequenced were expressed TCRB transcripts, since all of the isolated RNA had been reverse transcribed. Generated by immunoSEQ multiplex PCR, the TCRdb table keeps only in-frame clones and is missing some. The repertoire holds roughly 400,000 clones, around 15% seen once, with more than 0.015% in the top ten. The specimen sequenced was naive CD4+ T cells from blood. The receptors come from a woman under 30 in good health.

This clone has a handful of counts. The identical CDR3 is also encoded by other nucleotide sequences in the sample. This chain joins TRBV29-1 and TRBJ1-1, with D perhaps TRBD1 (6 bases). Germline values: CDR1 SQVTM, CDR2 ANQGSEA. This CDR3 region has 12 residues. V gave up 7 bases and J gave up 0 bases, with 9 bases separating them. CDR3 region: CSAGQLNTEAFF. The CDR3 coding sequence is TGCAGCGCCGGACAGTTGAACACTGAAGCTTTCTTT.

This clone was recorded only once. The rearrangement uses TRBV10-3 and TRBJ1-5; no clear D. V lost 4 bases, J lost 2 bases, and 6 bases lay in between. The CDR3 length is 13 residues. Germline CDR1 reads ENHRY; CDR2 reads SYGVKD. The DNA for the CDR3 is TGTGCCATCAGTGGTCCAGGCAATCAGCCCCAGCATTTT. Encoded protein: CAISGPGNQPQHF.

The chain is built from TRBV10-3 and TRBJ2-1, with 7 positions matching TRBD2. V gave up 2 bases and J gave up 5 bases; unmatched junction bases: 3. In germline, CDR1 is ENHRY, CDR2 SYGVKD. The CDR3 contains 14 residues. CDR3 bases: TGTGCCATCAGTGAGGGGAGGGCAAACAATGAGCAGTTCTTC. It codes for CAISEGRANNEQFF.

The chain links TRBV4-1 to TRBJ1-5, with 7 bases identical to TRBD1. From germline, CDR1 is MGHRA and CDR2 YSYEKL. This CDR3 comprises 15 residues. Trimming removed 4 bases from V and 3 bases from J; junction bases left unmatched: 6. The CDR3 reads CASSRGTVDNQPQHF. DNA for the CDR3: TGCGCCAGCAGCCGGGGGACAGTCGACAATCAGCCCCAGCATTTT.

V usage is TRBV9 and J usage is TRBJ2-7; D gene unclear. Between the trimmed V and J ends, which lost 4 bases and 3 bases, there was a span of 17 bases. This CDR3 region has 15 residues. Germline lookup yields CDR1 SGDLS and CDR2 YYNGEE. CDR3 sequence reads: CASSLTAFGDYEQYF. DNA for the CDR3: TGTGCCAGCAGCTTAACGGCATTCGGAGACTACGAGCAGTACTTC.

This clone was seen a handful of times. This chain connects TRBV18 to TRBJ2-7; the D gene is possibly TRBD1 (5 bases). Germline assignment: CDR1 KGHSH and CDR2 LQKENI. The CDR3 spans 12 residues. V lost 6 bases and J 2 bases, leaving 8 bases between the germline ends. CDR3 in amino acids: CASSLGAYEQYF. The CDR3 coding sequence is TGTGCCAGCTCCCTAGGGGCCTACGAGCAGTACTTC.

This clone was counted between two and nine times. The chain couples TRBV21-1 to TRBJ2-7; the table's TRBD1 call for D was not verified on the DNA. TRBV21-1 is a pseudogene locus. The CDR3 runs to 14 residues. The CDR3 loop is CAPEGDRGLNEQYF. CDR3 coding DNA: TGTGCCCCAGAGGGAGACAGGGGGCTGAACGAGCAGTACTTC.

The V call is TRBV10-3, the J call TRBJ2-7; the match to TRBD1 covers 9 bases. J gave up 3 bases and V 3 bases, and 6 bases lay outside the gene matches. The CDR3 has 15 residues. From germline, CDR1 is ENHRY and CDR2 SYGVKD. The CDR3 nucleotides read TGTGCCATCAGTGATAGGACAGGGGATGTCTACGAGCAGTACTTC. It encodes CAISDRTGDVYEQYF.

The V gene is TRBV29-1, the J gene TRBJ1-1; D not resolved. The germline V gene has CDR1 SQVTM and CDR2 ANQGSEA. The CDR3 is 11 amino acids. Trimming shortened V by 6 bases and J by 5 bases, and 10 bases separated the two germline ends. CDR3 sequence: CSVVTVTEAFF. In DNA, the CDR3 is TGCAGCGTCGTAACAGTGACTGAAGCTTTCTTT.

This clone was detected a few times. The chain employs TRBV18 and TRBJ2-7; 7 bases line up with TRBD1. After removal of 0 bases from V and 6 bases from J, the junction contained 5 bases not matched to a gene. CDR3 length: 14 amino acids. Germline CDR1 is KGHSH and CDR2 is LQKENI. This CDR3 is CASSPPTGRSEQYF. The CDR3, as DNA: TGTGCCAGCTCACCACCGACAGGGCGCTCCGAGCAGTACTTC.

As for this clone: This CDR3 is also generated by other DNA sequences in the sample. The rearrangement uses TRBV5-1 and TRBJ2-1, with TRBD2 identical over 11 bases. The CDR3 sequence is 15 residues long. The germline CDR1 and CDR2 sequences are SGHRS and YFSETQ. After removal of 4 bases from V and 7 bases from J, the junction contained 7 bases not matched to a gene. CDR3 sequence: CASSLLAGGPNEQFF. The CDR3 region has the DNA TGCGCCAGCAGCCTGCTAGCGGGAGGACCGAATGAGCAGTTCTTC.

This chain joins TRBV7-2 and TRBJ2-3, with D unclear. Trimming cost V 2 bases and J 3 bases, with 6 bases left between them. CDR3 size: 13 residues. Looked up from germline, CDR1 is SGHTA and CDR2 is FQGNSA. The CDR3 DNA is TGTGCCAGCAGCTTAAGGCGGACAGATACGCAGTATTTT. Translated, it gives CASSLRRTDTQYF.